The clone carrying this T cell receptor (beta chain) was detected only once. Other DNA sequences in the same sample also yield this CDR3. This sample was included in a study of shared clonotypes between healthy human individuals. Sequencing was performed with immunoSEQ multiplex PCR; in TCRdb, only in-frame clones are kept and a portion is missing. The profile shows around 2.1 million clones, about 93% of them singletons. Only CD45RO-negative cells positively selected for CCR7 counted as naive CD8 cells, so terminally differentiated effector memory CD45RA+ cells were excluded. The CDR3 sequence is 15 residues long. V was trimmed by 0 bases and J by 2 bases, leaving 11 bases between them. Germline-derived CDR1 and CDR2 are SGDLS and YYNGEE.

The sample comprised naive CD8+ T cells from PBMCs. This receptor was identified in a man younger than 35 in good health. Some clones in this sample may be carry-over from other donors' samples. J is TRBJ1-2 and V is TRBV9; D remains ambiguous. CDR3 region: CASSVAGTANYGYTF. The CDR3 DNA reads TGTGCCAGCAGCGTAGCTGGCACAGCAAACTATGGCTACACCTTC.